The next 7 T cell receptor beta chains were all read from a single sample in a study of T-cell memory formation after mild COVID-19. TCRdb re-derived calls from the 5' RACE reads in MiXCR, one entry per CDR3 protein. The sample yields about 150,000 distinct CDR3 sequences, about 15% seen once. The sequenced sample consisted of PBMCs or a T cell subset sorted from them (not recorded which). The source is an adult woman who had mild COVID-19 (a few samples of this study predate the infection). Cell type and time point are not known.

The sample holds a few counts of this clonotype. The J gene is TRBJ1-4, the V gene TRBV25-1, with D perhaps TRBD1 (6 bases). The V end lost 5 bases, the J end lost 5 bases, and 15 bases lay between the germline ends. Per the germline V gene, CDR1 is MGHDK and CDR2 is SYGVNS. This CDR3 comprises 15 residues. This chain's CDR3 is CASSPRTDSNEKLFF. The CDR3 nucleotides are TGTGCCAGCAGTCCCAGGACAGATTCGAATGAAAAACTGTTTTTT.

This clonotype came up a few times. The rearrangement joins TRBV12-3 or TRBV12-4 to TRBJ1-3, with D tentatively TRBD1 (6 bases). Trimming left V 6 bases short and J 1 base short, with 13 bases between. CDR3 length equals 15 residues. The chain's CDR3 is CASSLVRGSGNTIYF. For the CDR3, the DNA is TGTGCCAGCAGCTTGGTTAGGGGGTCTGGAAACACCATATATTTT.

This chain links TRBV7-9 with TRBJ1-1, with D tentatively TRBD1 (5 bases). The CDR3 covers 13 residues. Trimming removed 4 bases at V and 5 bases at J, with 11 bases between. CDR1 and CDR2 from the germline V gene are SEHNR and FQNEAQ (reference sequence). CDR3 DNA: TGTGCCAGCAGCTATGACAGAGGGACTGAAGCTTTCTTT. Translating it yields CASSYDRGTEAFF.

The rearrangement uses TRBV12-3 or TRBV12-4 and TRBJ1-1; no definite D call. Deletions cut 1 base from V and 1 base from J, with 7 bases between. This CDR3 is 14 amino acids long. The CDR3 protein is CASSLGVPNTEAFF. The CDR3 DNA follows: TGTGCCAGCAGTTTAGGGGTACCGAACACTGAAGCTTTCTTT.

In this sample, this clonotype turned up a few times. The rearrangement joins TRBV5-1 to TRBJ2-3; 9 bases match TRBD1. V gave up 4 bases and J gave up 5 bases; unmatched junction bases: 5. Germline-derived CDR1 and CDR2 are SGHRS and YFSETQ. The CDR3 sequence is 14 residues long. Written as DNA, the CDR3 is TGCGCCAGCAGCGACCGGGACAGGGTAGATACGCAGTATTTT. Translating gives CASSDRDRVDTQYF.

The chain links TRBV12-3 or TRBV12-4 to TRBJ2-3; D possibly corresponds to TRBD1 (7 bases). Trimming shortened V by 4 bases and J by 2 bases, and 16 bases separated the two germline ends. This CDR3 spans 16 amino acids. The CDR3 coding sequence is TGTGCCAGCAGTTCCACCGGGGGACAGCACACAGATACGCAGTATTTT. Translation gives CASSSTGGQHTDTQYF.

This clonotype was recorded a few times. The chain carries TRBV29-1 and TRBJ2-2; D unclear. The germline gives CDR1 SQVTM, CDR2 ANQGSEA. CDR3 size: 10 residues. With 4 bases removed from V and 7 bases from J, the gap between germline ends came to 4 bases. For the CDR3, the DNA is TGCAGCGTTGTTAGCGGGGAGCTGTTTTTT. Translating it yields CSVVSGELFF.